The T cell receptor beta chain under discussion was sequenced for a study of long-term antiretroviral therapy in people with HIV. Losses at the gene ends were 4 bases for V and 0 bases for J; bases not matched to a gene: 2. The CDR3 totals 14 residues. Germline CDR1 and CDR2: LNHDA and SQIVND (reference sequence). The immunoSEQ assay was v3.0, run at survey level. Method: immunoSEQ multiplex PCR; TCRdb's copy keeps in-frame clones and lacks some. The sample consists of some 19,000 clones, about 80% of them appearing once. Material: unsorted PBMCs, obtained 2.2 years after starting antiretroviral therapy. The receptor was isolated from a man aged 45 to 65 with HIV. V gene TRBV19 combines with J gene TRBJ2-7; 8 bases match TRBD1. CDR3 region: CASSRGQVSYEQYF. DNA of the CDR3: TGTGCCAGTAGTAGGGGACAGGTCTCCTACGAGCAGTACTTC.